The 11 T cell receptor beta chains given below trace back to one sample, sequenced in a study of T cell responses to AZD1222 COVID-19 vaccine. Repertoires were generated with immunoSEQ multiplex PCR, while TCRdb's copy carries only in-frame clones and drops some. The repertoire has roughly 150,000 clones, approximately 84% of them found once; the top ten carry about 4%. This specimen consisted of peripheral blood, obtained on day 0 of AZD1222 vaccination. All receptors derive from an adult in good health.

The V call is TRBV28, the J call TRBJ2-7, with D perhaps matching TRBD1 (5 bases). The CDR3 totals 12 residues. CDR1 MDHEN and CDR2 SYDVKM come from the germline V gene. The ends were cut back, 7 bases at V and 6 bases at J, with 13 bases in the middle. The DNA of the CDR3 is TGTGCCAGCACCGACAGTGTGGGCGAGCAGTACTTC. Protein: CASTDSVGEQYF.

The gene calls are TRBV7-6 and TRBJ1-4; D is undetermined. Trimming left V 1 base short and J 0 bases short, with 9 bases between. Germline-derived CDR1 and CDR2 are SGHVS and FNYEAQ. This CDR3 spans 16 amino acids. The CDR3 DNA reads as TGTGCCAGCAGCTTAGACGTAACTGCAACTAATGAAAAACTGTTTTTT. Translated, it gives CASSLDVTATNEKLFF.

The rearrangement links TRBV6-5 to TRBJ1-1, with D unresolved. Germline CDR1 and CDR2: MNHEY and SVGAGI. The CDR3 is 13 amino acids. With 6 bases removed from V and 2 bases from J, the gap between germline ends came to 10 bases. CDR3 in DNA: TGTGCCAGCAGAGGTCAGTTCAACACTGAAGCTTTCTTT. Translation: CASRGQFNTEAFF.

The chain carries TRBV7-3 and TRBJ1-1; D unclear. CDR3 length: 13 residues. V was cut by 3 bases and J by 1 base, with 6 bases left in between. The V gene's germline CDR1 is SGHTA and CDR2 FQGTGA. Here the CDR3 DNA reads TGTGCCAGCAGCTTCCAGGAGAACACTGAAGCTTTCTTT. Amino acid sequence: CASSFQENTEAFF.

This chain connects TRBV6-5 to TRBJ2-2; the D is unclear. Germline V lookup: CDR1 MNHEY, CDR2 SVGAGI. V lost 6 bases and J 6 bases, leaving 8 bases between the germline ends. The CDR3 is 12 residues long. For the CDR3, the DNA is TGTGCCAGCAGGACTTCACCCGGGGAGCTGTTTTTT. Translating it yields CASRTSPGELFF.

This clone was seen only a few times. The chain has TRBV6-2 or TRBV6-3 and TRBJ1-2; no definite D call. The CDR3 length is 12 residues. In germline, CDR1 is MNHEY, CDR2 SVGEGT. V lost 2 bases to trimming and J lost 2 bases, with 3 bases between them. The CDR3 sequence is CASSYENYGYTF. CDR3 sequence (DNA): TGTGCCAGCAGTTACGAGAACTATGGCTACACCTTC.

The chain employs TRBV3-1 (or the pseudogene TRBV3-2) and TRBJ1-5, with D possibly matching TRBD1 (5 bases). V lost 1 base to trimming and J lost 4 bases, with 11 bases between them. CDR1 LGHDT and CDR2 YNNKEL come from the germline V gene (reference sequence). This CDR3 region has 15 residues. CDR3 amino acids: CASSQAGAKNQPQHF. The CDR3 coding sequence is TGTGCCAGCAGCCAAGCTGGGGCGAAAAATCAGCCCCAGCATTTT.

The CDR3 spells CASSFVQGAYNSPLHF. CDR3 nucleotides: TGTGCCAGCAGTTTTGTACAGGGGGCCTATAATTCACCCCTCCACTTT. The chain joins TRBV28 to TRBJ1-6, with 8 bases matching TRBD1. The trim removed 3 bases at V and 2 bases at J, leaving 3 bases unmatched. The CDR3 spans 16 residues. Per the germline V gene, CDR1 is MDHEN and CDR2 is SYDVKM.

In regard to this clone: The same CDR3 arises from other DNA sequences in this sample as well. The chain uses TRBV19 and TRBJ2-3; 7 bases align to TRBD1. The V and J ends lost 6 bases and 3 bases, in that order; junction bases with no gene match: 3. The CDR3 covers 13 residues. The germline CDR1 and CDR2 sequences are LNHDA and SQIVND (reference sequence). The CDR3 region has the DNA TGTGCCAGTAGCATACAGGGGACAGATACGCAGTATTTT. Its protein product is CASSIQGTDTQYF. Based on the CDR3 plus reference TRBV19 and TRBJ2-3, the full variable domain is DGGITQSPKYLFRKEGQNVTLSCEQNLNHDAMYWYRQDPGQGLRLIYYSQIVNDFQKGDIAEGYSVSREKKESFPLTVTSAQKNPTAFYLCASSIQGTDTQYFGPGTRLTVL.

V gene TRBV11-3 combines with J gene TRBJ2-1, with TRBD1 matching over 8 bases. CDR1 SGHNT and CDR2 YENEEA come from the germline V gene. Germline trimming cut 5 bases from V and 6 bases from J; bases unmatched to any gene: 9. The CDR3 is 15 residues long. The CDR3 DNA follows: TGTGCCAGCAGCCTTTATGGGACAGGATCCAATGAGCAGTTCTTC. Translation: CASSLYGTGSNEQFF.

V gene TRBV7-3 combines with J gene TRBJ2-3; no firm D call. The CDR3 length is 13 residues. V was trimmed by 3 bases and J by 5 bases, leaving 9 bases between them. Germline CDR1 and CDR2: SGHTA and FQGTGA. The CDR3 here is CASSFWARDTQYF. CDR3 sequence (DNA): TGTGCCAGCAGCTTTTGGGCTAGAGATACGCAGTATTTT.